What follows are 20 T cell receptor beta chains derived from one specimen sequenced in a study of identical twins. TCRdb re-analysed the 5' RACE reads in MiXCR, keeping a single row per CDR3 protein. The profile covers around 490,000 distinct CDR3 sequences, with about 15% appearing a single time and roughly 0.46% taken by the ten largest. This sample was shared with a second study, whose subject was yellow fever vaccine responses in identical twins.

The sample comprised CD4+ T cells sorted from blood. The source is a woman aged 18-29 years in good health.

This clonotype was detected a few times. CDR3 loop: CASSLEPGQGYEQYV. The CDR3 DNA reads TGTGCCAGCAGCTTAGAACCGGGACAGGGCTACGAGCAGTACGTC. The chain carries TRBV7-8 and TRBJ2-7, with 9 positions matching TRBD1. V shed 1 base, J shed 3 bases, and the junction held 4 bases outside the gene matches. The CDR3 has 15 residues. Germline CDR1 is SGHVS and CDR2 is FQNEAQ.

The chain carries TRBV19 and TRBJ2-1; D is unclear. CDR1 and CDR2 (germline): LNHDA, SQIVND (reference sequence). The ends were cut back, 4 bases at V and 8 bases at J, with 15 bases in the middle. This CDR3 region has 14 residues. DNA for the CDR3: TGTGCCAGTAGTAAACAAGCCAGCTCGGATGAGCAGTTCTTC. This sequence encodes CASSKQASSDEQFF.

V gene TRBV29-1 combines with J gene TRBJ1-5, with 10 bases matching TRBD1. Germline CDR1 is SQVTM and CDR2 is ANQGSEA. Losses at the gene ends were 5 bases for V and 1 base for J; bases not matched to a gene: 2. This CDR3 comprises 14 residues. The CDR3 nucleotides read TGCAGCGTTCGGGACAGGGGAAGCAATCAGCCCCAGCATTTT. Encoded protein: CSVRDRGSNQPQHF. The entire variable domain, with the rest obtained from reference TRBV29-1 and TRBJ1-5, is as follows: SAVISQKPSRDICQRGTSLTIQCQVDSQVTMMFWYRQQPGQSLTLIATANQGSEATYESGFVIDKFPISRPNLTFSTLTVSNMSPEDSSIYLCSVRDRGSNQPQHFGDGTRLSIL.

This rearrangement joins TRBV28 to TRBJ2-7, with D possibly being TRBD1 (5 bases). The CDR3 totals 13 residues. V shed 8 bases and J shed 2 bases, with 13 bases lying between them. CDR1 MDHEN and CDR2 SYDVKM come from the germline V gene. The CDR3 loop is CASHSRDPYEQYF. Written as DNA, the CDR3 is TGTGCCAGCCATAGCAGGGATCCCTACGAGCAGTACTTC.

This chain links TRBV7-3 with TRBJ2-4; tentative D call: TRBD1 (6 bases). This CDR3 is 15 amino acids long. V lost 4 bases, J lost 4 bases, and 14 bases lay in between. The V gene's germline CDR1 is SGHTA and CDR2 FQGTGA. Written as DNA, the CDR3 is TGTGCCAGCAGCTCCAGTCCGGGACAAAAAAACATTCAGTACTTC. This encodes CASSSSPGQKNIQYF.

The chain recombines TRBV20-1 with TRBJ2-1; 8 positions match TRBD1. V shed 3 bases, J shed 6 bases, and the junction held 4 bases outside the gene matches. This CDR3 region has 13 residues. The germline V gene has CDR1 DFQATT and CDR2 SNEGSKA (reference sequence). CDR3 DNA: TGCAGTGCTAGCGGGACAGGCCCCAATGAGCAGTTCTTC. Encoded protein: CSASGTGPNEQFF.

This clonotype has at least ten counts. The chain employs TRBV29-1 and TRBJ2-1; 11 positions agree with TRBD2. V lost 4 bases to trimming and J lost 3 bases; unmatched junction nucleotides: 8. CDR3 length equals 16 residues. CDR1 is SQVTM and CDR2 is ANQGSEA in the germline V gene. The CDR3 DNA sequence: TGCAGCGTTGTAATACTAGCGGGAGTCGGCTACAATGAGCAGTTCTTC. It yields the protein CSVVILAGVGYNEQFF.

CDR3 coding DNA: TGTGCCACCAGTGAATTCGGTGAGCGGCTCACAGATACGCAGTATTTT. This translates into CATSEFGERLTDTQYF. The genes are TRBV24-1 and TRBJ2-3, with D perhaps TRBD2 (5 bases). V lost 4 bases to trimming and J lost 2 bases, with 15 bases between them. Germline CDR1 and CDR2: KGHDR and SFDVKD. The CDR3 covers 16 residues.

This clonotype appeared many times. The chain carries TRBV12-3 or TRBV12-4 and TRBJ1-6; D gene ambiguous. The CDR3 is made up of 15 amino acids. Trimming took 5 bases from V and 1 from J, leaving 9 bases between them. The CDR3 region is CASSGWYSYNSPLHF. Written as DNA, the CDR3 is TGTGCCAGCAGTGGGTGGTATTCCTATAATTCACCCCTCCACTTT.

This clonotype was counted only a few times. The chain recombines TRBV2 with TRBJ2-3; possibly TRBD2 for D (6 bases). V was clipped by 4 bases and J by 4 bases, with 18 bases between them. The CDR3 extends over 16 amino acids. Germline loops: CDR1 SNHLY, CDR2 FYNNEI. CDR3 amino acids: CASSGRAGRMSDTQYF. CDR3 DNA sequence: TGTGCCAGCAGTGGGAGGGCCGGTCGCATGTCAGATACGCAGTATTTT.

The CDR3 loop is CASSQENGGGRGGETQYF. The DNA of the CDR3 is TGCGCCAGCAGCCAAGAAAATGGTGGAGGGCGGGGGGGGGAGACCCAGTACTTC. The chain joins TRBV4-1 to TRBJ2-5; 9 bases are a match to TRBD2. Germline V CDR1 and CDR2: MGHRA, YSYEKL. J gave up 5 bases and V 0 bases, and 13 bases lay outside the gene matches. There are 18 residues in the CDR3.

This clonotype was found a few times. The CDR3 reads CASSMTGTSFNEQFF. The CDR3 DNA is TGCGCCAGCAGCATGACCGGGACTAGCTTCAATGAGCAGTTCTTC. This chain connects TRBV5-1 to TRBJ2-1; TRBD2 matches 9 bases. CDR1 and CDR2 from the germline V gene are SGHRS and YFSETQ. The trim removed 4 bases at V and 6 bases at J, leaving 8 bases unmatched. There are 15 residues in the CDR3.

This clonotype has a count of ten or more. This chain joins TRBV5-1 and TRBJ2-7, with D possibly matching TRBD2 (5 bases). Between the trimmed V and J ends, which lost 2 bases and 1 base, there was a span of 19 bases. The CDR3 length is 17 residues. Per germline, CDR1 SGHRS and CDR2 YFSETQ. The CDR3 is CASSFWADSANSYEQYF. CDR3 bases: TGCGCCAGCAGCTTTTGGGCGGACTCCGCAAATTCCTACGAGCAGTACTTC.

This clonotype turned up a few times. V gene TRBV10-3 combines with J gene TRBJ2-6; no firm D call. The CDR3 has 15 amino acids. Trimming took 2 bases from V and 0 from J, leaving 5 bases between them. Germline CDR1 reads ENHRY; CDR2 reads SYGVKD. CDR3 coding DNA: TGTGCCATCAGTGAGGCAGGCTCTGGGGCCAACGTCCTGACTTTC. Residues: CAISEAGSGANVLTF.

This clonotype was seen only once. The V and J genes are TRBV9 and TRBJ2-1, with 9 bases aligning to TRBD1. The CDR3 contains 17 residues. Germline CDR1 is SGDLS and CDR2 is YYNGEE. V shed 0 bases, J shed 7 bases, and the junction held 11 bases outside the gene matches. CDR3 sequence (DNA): TGTGCCAGCAGCGTAGGCCCCACGAGGACAGGGGAAAATGAGCAGTTCTTC. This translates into CASSVGPTRTGENEQFF.

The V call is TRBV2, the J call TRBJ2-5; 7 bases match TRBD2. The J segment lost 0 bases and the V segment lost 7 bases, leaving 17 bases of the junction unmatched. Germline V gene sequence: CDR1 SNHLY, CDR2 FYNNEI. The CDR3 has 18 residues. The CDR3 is CASTGRRASGAYQETQYF. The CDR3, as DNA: TGTGCCAGCACCGGAAGGAGGGCTAGCGGAGCCTACCAAGAGACCCAGTACTTC.

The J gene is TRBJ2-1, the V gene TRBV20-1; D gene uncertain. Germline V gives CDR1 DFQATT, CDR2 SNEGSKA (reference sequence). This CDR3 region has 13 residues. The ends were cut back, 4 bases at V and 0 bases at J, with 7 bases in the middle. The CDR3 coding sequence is TGCAGTGCTAAAGAAAGCTCCTACAATGAGCAGTTCTTC. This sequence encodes CSAKESSYNEQFF.

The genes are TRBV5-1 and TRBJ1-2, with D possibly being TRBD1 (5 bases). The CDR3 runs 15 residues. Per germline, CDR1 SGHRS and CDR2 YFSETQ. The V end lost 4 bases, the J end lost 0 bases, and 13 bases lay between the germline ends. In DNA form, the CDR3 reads TGCGCCAGCAGCCCACAAAGACAGTCTAACTATGGCTACACCTTC. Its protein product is CASSPQRQSNYGYTF.

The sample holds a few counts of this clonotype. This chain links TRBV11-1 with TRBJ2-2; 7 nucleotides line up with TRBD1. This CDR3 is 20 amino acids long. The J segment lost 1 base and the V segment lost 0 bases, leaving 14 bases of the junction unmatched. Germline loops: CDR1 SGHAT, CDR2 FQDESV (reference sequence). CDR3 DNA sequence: TGTGCCAGCAGCTTAGCGCGAATAGGGGGCCCGCCTGGGAACACCGGGGAGCTGTTTTTT. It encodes CASSLARIGGPPGNTGELFF.

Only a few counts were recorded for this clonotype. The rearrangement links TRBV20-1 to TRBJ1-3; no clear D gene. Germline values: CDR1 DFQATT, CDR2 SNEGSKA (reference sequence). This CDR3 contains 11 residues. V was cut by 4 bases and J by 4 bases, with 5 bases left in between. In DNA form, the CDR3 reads TGCAGTGCTAATCACGGAAACACCATATATTTT. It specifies CSANHGNTIYF.